Listed below are T cell receptor beta chains from one sample, sequenced in a study of cytomegalovirus exposure and HLA in healthy donors. Some clones are missing from TCRdb's copy, which holds only in-frame ones; the method was immunoSEQ multiplex PCR. Of over 200,000 clones listed, approximately 90% are singletons. The sample was PBMCs. Receptor source: a young woman in good health and CMV-seronegative. Each CDR3 is given with its conserved first and last residue. Fields, in order: J gene, V gene, D gene, clone size, CDR3 DNA, CDR3 protein. D genes are given only for firm matches. The size entry is marked missing in some rows and otherwise reads once, few, many or a size class.

J: TRBJ1-1
V: TRBV7-8
D: TRBD1
size: .
DNA: TGTGCCAGCAGCTTACCCGGGACAGGGGGTTCTGAAGCTTTCTTT
CDR3: CASSLPGTGGSEAFF

J: TRBJ2-3
V: TRBV4-2
D: TRBD2
size: .
DNA: TGTGCCAGCAGCCAAAGAAGCGGGATGGGCGCAGATACGCAGTATTTT
CDR3: CASSQRSGMGADTQYF

J: TRBJ2-1
V: TRBV4-3
D: .
size: .
DNA: TGCGCCAGCAGCCAAGTATGGAGGGGGGGTGTTGAGCAGTTCTTC
CDR3: CASSQVWRGGVEQFF

J: TRBJ2-5
V: TRBV5-4
D: TRBD2
size: .
DNA: TGTGCCAGCAGCTTGGTCGTCCTAGCGGGAGGGCAAGAGACCCAGTACTTC
CDR3: CASSLVVLAGGQETQYF

J: TRBJ1-1
V: TRBV20-1
D: TRBD1
size: .
DNA: TGCACCTCTGGACAGGGGGAATCTTTCTTT
CDR3: CTSGQGESFF

J: TRBJ2-2
V: TRBV5-4
D: .
size: .
DNA: TGTGCCAGCAGCTCGAAGACAGCGAACACCGGGGAGCTGTTTTTT
CDR3: CASSSKTANTGELFF

J: TRBJ1-5
V: TRBV19
D: .
size: .
DNA: TGTGCCAGTAGTATATCTGTTTATCAGCCCCAGCATTTT
CDR3: CASSISVYQPQHF

J: TRBJ2-3
V: TRBV27
D: .
size: .
DNA: TGTGCCAGCAGGGTGGGCGTCGTCGTCCATACGCAGTATTTT
CDR3: CASRVGVVVHTQYF

J: TRBJ2-2
V: TRBV11-2
D: TRBD2
size: .
DNA: TGTGCCACCGACCCGAGGGCGGGAGGCACCGGGGAGCTGTTTTTT
CDR3: CATDPRAGGTGELFF

J: TRBJ2-1
V: TRBV11-2
D: TRBD1
size: few
DNA: TGTGCCAGCAGATACTCGTTGAGAGACAGGGACAATGAGCAGTTCTTC
CDR3: CASRYSLRDRDNEQFF

J: TRBJ1-2
V: TRBV9
D: .
size: .
DNA: TGTGCCAGCAGCGTAGGACAGCGGCGGGATCCCTATGGCTACACCTTC
CDR3: CASSVGQRRDPYGYTF

J: TRBJ1-3
V: TRBV30
D: .
size: .
DNA: TGTGCCTGGGACAGAACTGGAAACACCATATATTTT
CDR3: CAWDRTGNTIYF

J: TRBJ2-7
V: TRBV6-4
D: TRBD1
size: .
DNA: TGTGCCAGCAGCGGGACAGGGACTTTATACGAGCAGTACTTC
CDR3: CASSGTGTLYEQYF

J: TRBJ1-6
V: TRBV5-1
D: .
size: .
DNA: TGCGCCAGCACCCTAGACAGCCTTTATAATTCACCCCTCCACTTT
CDR3: CASTLDSLYNSPLHF

J: TRBJ2-3
V: TRBV4-3
D: TRBD1
size: .
DNA: TGCGCCAGCAGCCGCTCCGACAGGGGAGTTACAGATACGCAGTATTTT
CDR3: CASSRSDRGVTDTQYF

J: TRBJ2-5
V: TRBV6-1
D: TRBD2
size: .
DNA: TGTGCCAGCATAAAGACTAGCCTCAGAGGGGAGACCCAGTACTTC
CDR3: CASIKTSLRGETQYF

J: TRBJ1-1
V: TRBV27
D: .
size: .
DNA: TGTGCCAGCACTTTGGGTCGGGGGAACACTGAAGCTTTCTTT
CDR3: CASTLGRGNTEAFF

J: TRBJ1-1
V: TRBV7-2
D: .
size: .
DNA: TGTGCCAGCAGCTTGAGACAAGGGGCAGAAGCTTTCTTT
CDR3: CASSLRQGAEAFF

J: TRBJ2-4
V: TRBV29-1
D: TRBD2
size: .
DNA: TGCAGCGTTGAGGTGGGTAGCGGGAAGAAAAACATTCAGTACTTC
CDR3: CSVEVGSGKKNIQYF

J: TRBJ1-2
V: TRBV7-3
D: TRBD1
size: .
DNA: TGTGCCAGCAGCCAAACACGACAGGGAAGGGGCTACACCTTC
CDR3: CASSQTRQGRGYTF

J: TRBJ2-7
V: TRBV11-2
D: .
size: .
DNA: TGTGCCAGCGAACAGGGCTCCTACGAGCAGTACTTC
CDR3: CASEQGSYEQYF

J: TRBJ2-7
V: TRBV30
D: .
size: .
DNA: TGTGCCTGGATCGGGCAGGGCCCCTACGAGCAGTACTTC
CDR3: CAWIGQGPYEQYF

J: TRBJ2-2
V: TRBV7-9
D: TRBD2
size: once
DNA: TGTGCCAGCAGCCCCCCTAGCGGGAGGGGTACCGGGGAGCTGTTTTTT
CDR3: CASSPPSGRGTGELFF

J: TRBJ2-5
V: TRBV2
D: .
size: once
DNA: TGTGCCAGCAGTGTTTTTGAGGCCCAGTACTTC
CDR3: CASSVFEAQYF

J: TRBJ2-5
V: TRBV7-3
D: TRBD1
size: .
DNA: TGTGCCAGCAGACGCACTGGACAGGGTTCGGAGACCCAGTACTTC
CDR3: CASRRTGQGSETQYF

J: TRBJ2-2
V: TRBV7-9
D: TRBD1
size: .
DNA: TGTGCCAGCAGCCACGGGACAGGGTTCACCGGGGAGCTGTTTTTT
CDR3: CASSHGTGFTGELFF

J: TRBJ2-7
V: TRBV10-1
D: TRBD1
size: .
DNA: TGCGCCAGCAGTGAGTCTGGGGACAGGATTGGCGAGCAGTACTTC
CDR3: CASSESGDRIGEQYF

J: TRBJ2-5
V: TRBV10-2
D: TRBD2
size: .
DNA: TGCGCCAGCAAACCGACTAGCGGGGGGGATGAGACCCAGTACTTC
CDR3: CASKPTSGGDETQYF

J: TRBJ1-4
V: TRBV4-2
D: .
size: .
DNA: TGTGCCAGCAGCCAAGATGAGGAGACAGACAGTGGAAAACTGTTTTTT
CDR3: CASSQDEETDSGKLFF

J: TRBJ1-2
V: TRBV20-1
D: .
size: .
DNA: TGCAGTGCTAGGTTCGAGCTGGGCTACACCTTC
CDR3: CSARFELGYTF

J: TRBJ2-2
V: TRBV7-3
D: .
size: .
DNA: TGTGCCAGCAGCTTAAAGCGGCAAACCGGGGAGCTGTTTTTT
CDR3: CASSLKRQTGELFF

J: TRBJ2-5
V: TRBV2
D: .
size: .
DNA: TGTGCCAGCACCCCCAGCGGAAATCAAGAGACCCAGTACTTC
CDR3: CASTPSGNQETQYF

J: TRBJ2-7
V: TRBV19
D: .
size: .
DNA: TGTGCCAGTAGTATTAATTTCGGGTACGAGCAGTACTTC
CDR3: CASSINFGYEQYF

J: TRBJ2-6
V: TRBV5-4
D: .
size: many
DNA: TGTGCCAGCAGCTTGTATGCAGGCTCTGGGGCCAACGTCCTGACTTTC
CDR3: CASSLYAGSGANVLTF

J: TRBJ2-5
V: TRBV5-1
D: TRBD2
size: .
DNA: TGCGCCAGCAGCTACCCGGGACTAGCGGACCAAGAGACCCAGTACTTC
CDR3: CASSYPGLADQETQYF

J: TRBJ1-6
V: TRBV4-3
D: .
size: .
DNA: TGCGCCAGCAGCCAAGGAGAGACAGGATCACCCCTCCACTTT
CDR3: CASSQGETGSPLHF

J: TRBJ2-7
V: TRBV6-4
D: TRBD1
size: .
DNA: TGTGCCACCTTGGACAGGGCGAATTACGAGCAGTACTTC
CDR3: CATLDRANYEQYF

J: TRBJ2-1
V: TRBV13
D: TRBD2
size: .
DNA: TGTGCCAGCAGCTCCAGGACTAGCGGGATTTACAATGAGCAGCTCTTC
CDR3: CASSSRTSGIYNEQLF

J: TRBJ2-1
V: TRBV11-2
D: .
size: once
DNA: TGTGCCAGCAGCTTAGAGGTATCGGGGAACAATGAGCAGTTCTTC
CDR3: CASSLEVSGNNEQFF

J: TRBJ2-7
V: TRBV15
D: TRBD1
size: once
DNA: TGTGCCACCCAGGGACAGGGTCTCGGCGAGCAGTACTTC
CDR3: CATQGQGLGEQYF

J: TRBJ2-7
V: TRBV18
D: TRBD1
size: .
DNA: TGTGCCAGCTCCAAAGGGGCAGGGGGCTACGAGCAGTACTTC
CDR3: CASSKGAGGYEQYF

J: TRBJ1-4
V: TRBV4-3
D: .
size: .
DNA: TGCGCCAGCAGACAAGGAATGAGTGCAACTAATGAAAAACTGTTTTTT
CDR3: CASRQGMSATNEKLFF

J: TRBJ2-5
V: TRBV7-2
D: .
size: .
DNA: TGTGCCAGCAGCCTCAGGGAAAGGGGGACCCAGTACTTC
CDR3: CASSLRERGTQYF

J: TRBJ2-5
V: TRBV25-1
D: TRBD2
size: .
DNA: TGTGCCACGGGGGGTTTGGCCCAGTACTTC
CDR3: CATGGLAQYF

J: TRBJ2-2
V: TRBV4-1
D: TRBD2
size: .
DNA: TGCGCCAGCAGCCAAGAAGGCGGGAGGGCCCCCACCGGGGAGCTGTTTTTT
CDR3: CASSQEGGRAPTGELFF

J: TRBJ2-1
V: TRBV21-1
D: .
size: .
DNA: TGTGCCAGCAGCAACGGACGCAGGGGCCGGTCCTACAATGAGCAGTTCTTC
CDR3: CASSNGRRGRSYNEQFF

J: TRBJ1-5
V: TRBV7-2
D: .
size: .
DNA: TGTGCCAGCAGCTTAGTGGAGACTTATCAGCCCCAGCATTTT
CDR3: CASSLVETYQPQHF

J: TRBJ1-1
V: TRBV18
D: TRBD1
size: few
DNA: TGTGCCAGCTCACCTAGGACAGGAGTGATCACTGAAGCTTTCTTT
CDR3: CASSPRTGVITEAFF

J: TRBJ2-4
V: TRBV11-2
D: .
size: .
DNA: TGTGCCAGCAGCGGGAGACTAAGCGAGGGTCCCCTAGCCAAAAACATTCAGTACTTC
CDR3: CASSGRLSEGPLAKNIQYF

J: TRBJ2-1
V: TRBV10-3
D: .
size: .
DNA: TGTGCCATCAGTCCCCCGGGACCAAGGGGGACGCAGTTCTTC
CDR3: CAISPPGPRGTQFF

J: TRBJ1-1
V: TRBV5-1
D: .
size: .
DNA: TGCGCCAGCAGCTTGAGCGACCCCAACCTTAACACTGAAGCTTTCTTT
CDR3: CASSLSDPNLNTEAFF